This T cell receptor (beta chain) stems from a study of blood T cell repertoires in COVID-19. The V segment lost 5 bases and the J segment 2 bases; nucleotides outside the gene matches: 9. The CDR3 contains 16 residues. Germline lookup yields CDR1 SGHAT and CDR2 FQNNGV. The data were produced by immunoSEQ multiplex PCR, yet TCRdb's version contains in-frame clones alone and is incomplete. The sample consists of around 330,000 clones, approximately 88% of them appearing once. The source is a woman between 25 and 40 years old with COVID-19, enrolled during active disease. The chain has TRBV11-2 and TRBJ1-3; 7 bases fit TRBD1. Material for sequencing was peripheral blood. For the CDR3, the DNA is TGTGCCAGCAGCGCACAGGGGACAAGAGCTGGAAACACCATATATTTT. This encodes CASSAQGTRAGNTIYF.